The 27 T cell receptor beta chains presented below share a single source sample, sequenced in a study of somatic mutations in cytotoxic T cells in rheumatoid arthritis. Profiled with immunoSEQ multiplex PCR; TCRdb holds only in-frame clones, not every one. The sample records 10,000 to 11,000 clones, 75% to 95% being singletons. The sequenced material came from CD8+ T cells sorted from blood. The receptors derive from a woman aged 18-30 years with rheumatoid arthritis.

A single count supports this clone. The chain has TRBV5-6 and TRBJ2-7, with 9 nucleotides matching TRBD2. The CDR3 extends over 15 amino acids. V was clipped by 3 bases and J by 1 base; unmatched bases: 5. Germline assignment: CDR1 SGHDT and CDR2 YYEEEE. CDR3 sequence (DNA): TGTGCCAGCAGCTGGCCCAGCGGGGGGTCCTACGAGCAGTACTTC. Translation gives CASSWPSGGSYEQYF.

CDR3 residues: CASSLSRGRLGYGYTF. As DNA, the CDR3 is TGTGCCAGCAGTTTATCAAGGGGGCGCCTGGGCTATGGCTACACCTTC. The J gene is TRBJ1-2, the V gene TRBV28; the match to TRBD1 covers 7 bases. J lost 4 bases, V lost 1 base, and 9 bases had no gene match. Germline assignment: CDR1 MDHEN and CDR2 SYDVKM. This CDR3 spans 16 amino acids.

The J gene is TRBJ2-4, the V gene TRBV4-1, with TRBD1 matching over 9 bases. The V and J ends lost 4 bases and 2 bases, in that order; junction bases with no gene match: 15. The germline CDR1 and CDR2 sequences are MGHRA and YSYEKL. This CDR3 spans 19 amino acids. The CDR3 coding sequence is TGCGCCAGCAGCCGAACGGGACAGGGTTTGCAAGGACCCAAAAACATTCAGTACTTC. This encodes CASSRTGQGLQGPKNIQYF.

The chain uses TRBV4-2 and TRBJ2-7, with 7 bases lining up with TRBD2. The CDR3 contains 16 residues. Germline values: CDR1 LGHNA, CDR2 YNFKEQ. V was pared by 0 bases and J by 1 base, with 6 bases of the junction left unmatched. The CDR3 is CASSQEPGEGSYEQYF. DNA for the CDR3: TGTGCCAGCAGCCAAGAGCCGGGGGAGGGATCCTACGAGCAGTACTTC.

The J gene is TRBJ1-5, the V gene TRBV19; D ambiguous. Trimming shortened V by 2 bases and J by 7 bases, and 12 bases separated the two germline ends. The CDR3 runs to 14 residues. The germline V gene encodes CDR1 LNHDA and CDR2 SQIVND (reference sequence). The CDR3 bases are TGTGCCAGTAGTATATTCTCAGGATACCAGCCCCAGCATTTT. Translated, it gives CASSIFSGYQPQHF.

This chain connects TRBV4-1 to TRBJ1-2, with D possibly matching TRBD1 (5 bases). The CDR3 extends over 15 amino acids. Trimming pared 1 base from V and 4 bases from J, leaving 13 bases between. From germline, CDR1 is MGHRA and CDR2 YSYEKL. This CDR3 reads CASSQGPRASYGYTF. As DNA, the CDR3 is TGCGCCAGCAGCCAAGGGCCCAGGGCAAGCTATGGCTACACCTTC.

CDR3 bases: TGTGCCAGTCGACCGGGACAGGGGGCGGGCACCGGGGAGCTGTTTTTT. As protein: CASRPGQGAGTGELFF. The J gene is TRBJ2-2, the V gene TRBV15, with TRBD1 identical over 12 bases. The trim removed 10 bases at V and 4 bases at J, leaving 10 bases unmatched. This CDR3 is built from 16 residues. CDR1 and CDR2 (germline): LNHNV, YYDKDF (reference sequence). Variable domain in full (rest from reference TRBV15 and TRBJ2-2): DAMVIQNPRYQVTQFGKPVTLSCSQTLNHNVMYWYQQKSSQAPKLLFHYYDKDFNNEADTPDNFQSRRPNTSFCFLDIRSPGLGDTAMYLCASRPGQGAGTGELFFGEGSRLTVL.

The genes are TRBV5-1 and TRBJ2-5, with D possibly matching TRBD1 (6 bases). In germline, CDR1 is SGHRS, CDR2 YFSETQ. V was shortened by 4 bases and J by 2 bases, with 15 bases between the two germline ends. The CDR3 covers 15 residues. The CDR3, as DNA: TGCGCCAGCAGCACCCCAGGGGTAGGTCAAGAGACCCAGTACTTC. It yields the protein CASSTPGVGQETQYF.

The chain recombines TRBV14 with TRBJ1-2; D not resolved. V was pared by 0 bases and J by 8 bases, with 19 bases between. The germline V gene has CDR1 SGHDN and CDR2 FVKESK. CDR3 size: 16 residues. CDR3: CASSQDWAQLHWGYTF. CDR3 nucleotides: TGTGCCAGCAGCCAAGATTGGGCACAGCTCCATTGGGGCTACACCTTC.

This sequence joins TRBV11-2 and TRBJ2-1, with 7 bases identical to TRBD2. The CDR3 is made up of 14 amino acids. V lost 1 base and J lost 6; bases outside the gene matches: 3. Germline values: CDR1 SGHAT, CDR2 FQNNGV. The CDR3 DNA sequence: TGTGCCAGCAGCTTAGCGGGAGGTGGCAATGAGCAGTTCTTC. It specifies CASSLAGGGNEQFF.

The rearrangement links TRBV5-4 to TRBJ2-1; 13 nucleotides align to TRBD2. Germline loops: CDR1 SGHNT, CDR2 YYREEE (reference sequence). V trimming: 4 bases; J trimming: 0 bases; junction bases outside the gene matches: 7. The CDR3 totals 18 residues. As DNA, the CDR3 is TGTGCCAGCAGCAAGGGACTAGCGGGACTAAGCTCCTACAATGAGCAGTTCTTC. Protein sequence: CASSKGLAGLSSYNEQFF. The whole variable domain, remainder taken from reference TRBV5-4 and TRBJ2-1, is ETGVTQSPTHLIKTRGQQVTLRCSSQSGHNTVSWYQQALGQGPQFIFQYYREEENGRGNFPPRFSGLQFPNYSSELNVNALELDDSALYLCASSKGLAGLSSYNEQFFGPGTRLTVL.

V usage is TRBV19 and J usage is TRBJ1-6; a weak D match, TRBD1 (6 bases). V was clipped by 6 bases and J by 6 bases, with 9 bases between them. Germline values: CDR1 LNHDA, CDR2 SQIVND (reference sequence). The CDR3 is 13 residues long. CDR3 DNA sequence: TGTGCCAGTAGACAGGGTAGTAATTCACCCCTCCACTTT. Amino acid sequence: CASRQGSNSPLHF.

As for this clone: One junction end disagrees with the germline gene, perhaps due to a read error. The genes are TRBV4-1 and TRBJ2-7; the D is unclear. Germline loops: CDR1 MGHRA, CDR2 YSYEKL. The CDR3 covers 12 residues. The CDR3 coding sequence is TGCGCCAGCAGCCAAGAATCCTCCGAGCAGTACTTC. Its translation: CASSQESSEQYF.

V usage is TRBV6-6 and J usage is TRBJ1-1, with D perhaps TRBD1 (5 bases). This CDR3 comprises 11 residues. Germline V CDR1 and CDR2: MNHNY, SVGAGI (reference sequence). CDR3 residues: CVVGAKPEAFF. The DNA for the CDR3 is TGTGTGGTAGGGGCGAAGCCTGAAGCTTTCTTT.

This rearrangement joins TRBV7-8 to TRBJ1-5; D is possibly TRBD1 (5 bases). Trimming removed 3 bases from V and 5 bases from J, with 14 bases in between. Germline lookup yields CDR1 SGHVS and CDR2 FQNEAQ. This CDR3 spans 15 amino acids. The CDR3 DNA reads as TGTGCCAGCAGCTTTGACAGTTCCAGCGATCAGCCCCAGCATTTT. Its translation: CASSFDSSSDQPQHF.

The chain combines TRBV10-3 with TRBJ1-1, with no clear D. The V end was cut by 0 bases, the J end by 0 bases, with 8 bases between. CDR3 size: 15 residues. The germline CDR1 and CDR2 sequences are ENHRY and SYGVKD. CDR3 sequence reads: CAISESQTLNTEAFF. The CDR3 DNA is TGTGCCATCAGTGAGTCACAGACCCTGAACACTGAAGCTTTCTTT.

This clone was seen only once. The chain links TRBV5-6 to TRBJ2-7; weak D call: TRBD1 (6 bases). There are 14 residues in the CDR3. Trimming cost V 0 bases and J 2 bases, with 9 bases left between them. Germline V gene data show CDR1 as SGHDT and CDR2 as YYEEEE. The CDR3 bases are TGTGCCAGCAGCTTGGGGTGGGGGCCCTACGAGCAGTACTTC. Amino acid sequence: CASSLGWGPYEQYF.

The chain recombines TRBV29-1 with TRBJ2-7; D may be TRBD1 (6 bases). There are 15 residues in the CDR3. The V gene's germline CDR1 is SQVTM and CDR2 ANQGSEA. The germline V and J ends were trimmed by 0 bases and 1 base, with 13 bases remaining between them. The CDR3 sequence: CSVEDATGQSYEQYF. CDR3 sequence (DNA): TGCAGCGTTGAAGACGCAACAGGGCAATCCTACGAGCAGTACTTC.

This chain joins TRBV27 and TRBJ1-4, with D hard to call. CDR3 length: 13 amino acids. The germline gives CDR1 MNHEY, CDR2 SMNVEV (reference sequence). Trimming removed 6 bases from V and 8 bases from J, with 13 bases in between. CDR3 amino acids: CASSETGYEKLFF. The CDR3 nucleotides read TGTGCCAGCAGCGAAACGGGGTACGAAAAACTGTTTTTT. Variable domain in full (rest from reference TRBV27 and TRBJ1-4): EAQVTQNPRYLITVTGKKLTVTCSQNMNHEYMSWYRQDPGLGLRQIYYSMNVEVTDKGDVPEGYKVSRKEKRNFPLILESPSPNQTSLYFCASSETGYEKLFFGSGTQLSVL.

The chain links TRBV13 to TRBJ2-5, with 9 bases lining up with TRBD2. The CDR3 has 18 amino acids. V shed 4 bases, J shed 8 bases, and the junction held 20 bases outside the gene matches. Germline V gene data show CDR1 as PRHDT and CDR2 as FYEKMQ (reference sequence). Here the CDR3 DNA reads TGTGCCAGCAGCTCCTGGGGCGCGGGGCGGGGGGGTCCAGGAACCCAGTACTTC. Amino acid sequence: CASSSWGAGRGGPGTQYF.

The chain recombines TRBV5-6 with TRBJ1-4; 10 bases agree with TRBD1. V shed 2 bases, J shed 10 bases, and the junction held 5 bases outside the gene matches. This CDR3 is 14 amino acids long. CDR1 and CDR2 from the germline V gene are SGHDT and YYEEEE. This CDR3 reads CASSFGTGEGKLFF. The DNA for the CDR3 is TGTGCCAGCAGCTTCGGGACAGGGGAGGGAAAACTGTTTTTT. Full variable domain (remainder filled in from reference TRBV5-6 and TRBJ1-4): DAGVTQSPTHLIKTRGQQVTLRCSPKSGHDTVSWYQQALGQGPQFIFQYYEEEERQRGNFPDRFSGHQFPNYSSELNVNALLLGDSALYLCASSFGTGEGKLFFGSGTQLSVL.

The rearrangement joins TRBV10-3 to TRBJ2-7; TRBD1 might be the D (5 bases). This CDR3 is built from 13 residues. The germline CDR1 and CDR2 sequences are ENHRY and SYGVKD. V lost 7 bases, J lost 0 bases, and 10 bases lay in between. The chain's CDR3 is CAIISDSSYEQYF. In nucleotides, the CDR3 is TGTGCCATCATCAGCGACAGCTCCTACGAGCAGTACTTC.

V gene TRBV9 combines with J gene TRBJ2-7, with 7 positions matching TRBD1. J gave up 7 bases and V 3 bases, and 7 bases lay outside the gene matches. Germline assignment: CDR1 SGDLS and CDR2 YYNGEE. CDR3 length equals 13 residues. The CDR3 DNA reads as TGTGCCAGCAGCGGACAGGGAAATGGGGAGCAGTACTTC. This sequence encodes CASSGQGNGEQYF. Together with reference TRBV9 and TRBJ2-7, the CDR3 gives the full variable domain: DSGVTQTPKHLITATGQRVTLRCSPRSGDLSVYWYQQSLDQGLQFLIQYYNGEERAKGNILERFSAQQFPDLHSELNLSSLELGDSALYFCASSGQGNGEQYFGPGTRLTVT.

The rearrangement uses TRBV7-2 and TRBJ1-2; 9 positions agree with TRBD1. Germline CDR1 reads SGHTA; CDR2 reads FQGNSA. This CDR3 is 13 amino acids long. Germline trimming cut 2 bases from V and 13 bases from J; bases unmatched to any gene: 8. The CDR3 reads CASSLLPGQGCTF. DNA of the CDR3: TGTGCCAGCAGCTTACTCCCGGGACAGGGATGCACCTTC.

The rearrangement links TRBV28 to TRBJ2-7; TRBD1 might be the D (5 bases). Germline assignment: CDR1 MDHEN and CDR2 SYDVKM. V lost 6 bases and J 1 base, leaving 10 bases between the germline ends. CDR3 length: 13 residues. The CDR3 spells CASSPTDSYEQYF. The CDR3 region has the DNA TGTGCCAGCAGCCCGACAGATTCCTACGAGCAGTACTTC.

The V call is TRBV9, the J call TRBJ2-4; possibly TRBD1 for D (6 bases). V dropped 0 bases and J dropped 5 bases, with 9 bases sitting between them. This CDR3 has 14 residues. Germline lookup yields CDR1 SGDLS and CDR2 YYNGEE. DNA of the CDR3: TGTGCCAGCAGCGTAGGTGGGACACAAAACATTCAGTACTTC. Encoded protein: CASSVGGTQNIQYF.

The chain joins TRBV4-1 to TRBJ2-1; TRBD2 agrees at 9 bases. The germline CDR1 and CDR2 sequences are MGHRA and YSYEKL. The V and J ends lost 1 base and 5 bases, in that order; junction bases with no gene match: 9. The CDR3 contains 17 residues. CDR3 nucleotide sequence: TGCGCCAGCAGCCAAGGCGCCGGAGCTAGCGGGGACAATGAGCAGTTCTTC. This gives the protein CASSQGAGASGDNEQFF.